A single sample is the source of the 10 T cell receptor beta chains below, sequenced in a study of blood T cells in healthy people across ages. The authors ran a second PCR of about 6 to 12 cycles using a sample-barcoded 5' primer and a J-beta primer mix. TCRdb reprocessed the 5' RACE reads via MiXCR and lists one record per CDR3 protein. Altogether 1.5 million or so distinct CDR3 sequences are present, 35% to 45% being singletons, with the ten largest covering roughly 3.7%. Sequencing was performed on blood. The receptors originated from a woman aged 18 to 35 in good health.

This clonotype was detected only a few times. The chain links TRBV5-4 to TRBJ1-1; D is perhaps TRBD1 (6 bases). CDR1 is SGHNT, CDR2 YYREEE, per germline (reference sequence). This CDR3 has 16 residues. V was cut by 4 bases and J by 6 bases, with 22 bases left in between. The CDR3 loop reads CASSTGHLSDNAEAFF. In DNA form, the CDR3 reads TGTGCCAGCAGCACGGGACACCTTAGCGATAACGCTGAAGCTTTCTTT.

The chain has TRBV6-6 and TRBJ1-6; 8 positions agree with TRBD1. Trimming took 5 bases from V and 5 from J; bases not matched to a gene: 2. The CDR3 has 14 amino acids. CDR1 is MNHNY, CDR2 SVGAGI, per germline (reference sequence). The CDR3 DNA reads TGTGCCAGCAGTAAGGGACAGGATAATTCACCCCTCCACTTT. Protein: CASSKGQDNSPLHF.

There are a few counts of this clonotype. The CDR3 is CASGGRPLSGYTF. The CDR3 coding sequence is TGTGCCAGCGGGGGCAGACCGCTATCTGGCTACACCTTC. The gene calls are TRBV28 and TRBJ1-2, with D maybe TRBD1 (6 bases). The germline V gene has CDR1 MDHEN and CDR2 SYDVKM. Trimming shortened V by 8 bases and J by 7 bases, and 17 bases separated the two germline ends. This CDR3 has 13 amino acids.

The sample holds a few counts of this clonotype. The rearrangement uses TRBV20-1 and TRBJ2-3; TRBD2 matches 11 bases. CDR1 and CDR2 from the germline V gene are DFQATT and SNEGSKA (reference sequence). J was trimmed by 6 bases and V by 3 bases; bases with no gene match: 17. The CDR3 covers 18 residues. The CDR3 protein is CSASDPWLSGGAPDTQYF. The CDR3 DNA reads TGCAGTGCTAGTGACCCCTGGCTTAGCGGGGGGGCACCCGATACGCAGTATTTT.

The J gene is TRBJ1-4, the V gene TRBV20-1; no firm D call. The CDR3 has 11 residues. V lost 7 bases and J lost 0, with 3 bases in between. Germline V gene data show CDR1 as DFQATT and CDR2 as SNEGSKA (reference sequence). The CDR3 DNA reads as TGCAGTGTACCAACTAATGAAAAACTGTTTTTT. This sequence encodes CSVPTNEKLFF.

This clonotype was counted a few times. V usage is TRBV4-3 and J usage is TRBJ1-2; 9 nucleotides line up with TRBD1. V lost 3 bases to trimming and J lost 4 bases; unmatched junction nucleotides: 3. The CDR3 extends over 14 amino acids. Germline CDR1 is LGHNA and CDR2 is YSLEER. The CDR3 bases are TGCGCCAGCAGCCAGGAGGGACAGGGCTATGGCTACACCTTC. The encoded protein is CASSQEGQGYGYTF.

Only a few counts were recorded for this clonotype. The chain joins TRBV20-1 to TRBJ2-1; D unclear. Germline V gives CDR1 DFQATT, CDR2 SNEGSKA (reference sequence). V was clipped by 3 bases and J by 12 bases, with 27 bases between them. The length of the CDR3 is 16 residues. CDR3 in amino acids: CSASPFTKPLQSPQFF. As DNA, the CDR3 is TGCAGTGCTAGTCCCTTTACTAAACCGTTACAGTCTCCGCAGTTCTTC.

The rearrangement uses TRBV4-1 and TRBJ2-1, with 13 nucleotides matching TRBD2. CDR1 and CDR2 (germline): MGHRA, YSYEKL. The CDR3 spans 17 residues. Trimming took 2 bases from V and 7 from J; bases not matched to a gene: 8. The CDR3 reads CASSQPTSGRANNEQFF. The CDR3 nucleotides are TGCGCCAGCAGCCAACCAACTAGCGGGAGGGCCAATAATGAGCAGTTCTTC.

V is TRBV6-2 or TRBV6-3 and J is TRBJ1-2, with no clear D. The CDR3 has 12 amino acids. The V and J ends lost 4 bases and 8 bases respectively, with 11 bases between them. The germline CDR1 and CDR2 sequences are MNHEY and SVGEGT. CDR3 coding DNA: TGTGCCAGCAGTTTGCCATCGTGCGGCTACACCTTC. Protein product: CASSLPSCGYTF.

The V call is TRBV20-1, the J call TRBJ2-2, with D tentatively TRBD1 or TRBD2 (5 bases each). This CDR3 spans 16 amino acids. Deletions cut 5 bases from V and 0 bases from J, with 16 bases between. Germline V CDR1 and CDR2: DFQATT, SNEGSKA (reference sequence). CDR3 amino acids: CSAQGGGQANTGELFF. CDR3 DNA sequence: TGCAGTGCTCAGGGCGGAGGACAAGCGAACACCGGGGAGCTGTTTTTT.